These 21 T cell receptor beta chains were all obtained from the same sample, sequenced in a study of blood T cell repertoires in COVID-19. Assay: immunoSEQ multiplex PCR; the TCRdb copy retains only in-frame clones and omits some. The repertoire holds about 72,000 clones, with approximately 82% as singletons. Material: peripheral blood. The receptors shown here come from a man aged 60 to 75 with acute or convalescent COVID-19.

This chain links TRBV30 with TRBJ1-1; D unresolved. V was pared by 3 bases and J by 10 bases, with 15 bases between. This CDR3 comprises 12 residues. CDR1 and CDR2 from the germline V gene are GTSNPN and SVGIG (reference sequence). The CDR3 DNA reads TGTGCCTGGAGACCCTCACAGCCCGGAGCTTTCTTT. It yields the protein CAWRPSQPGAFF.

Turning to this clone: One junction end disagrees with the germline gene, perhaps due to a read error. The chain has TRBV30 and TRBJ2-2; 10 bases agree with TRBD1. Germline CDR1 and CDR2: GTSNPN and SVGIG (reference sequence). The CDR3 is 16 amino acids. Here the CDR3 DNA reads TGTGCCGGGAGGACAGGGGGAGCCGGGGTCACCGGGGAGCTGTTTTTT. Protein: CAGRTGGAGVTGELFF.

This rearrangement joins TRBV10-1 to TRBJ2-7; 8 bases are shared with TRBD1. Germline CDR1 reads WNHNN; CDR2 reads SYGVQD (reference sequence). The CDR3 length is 15 residues. Unmatched junction bases numbered 14, after V lost 10 bases and J lost 3 bases. This chain's CDR3 is CATDRGTPGSYEQYV. CDR3 DNA: TGCGCCACCGACAGGGGTACCCCCGGGAGCTACGAGCAGTACGTC.

This sequence joins TRBV6-5 and TRBJ1-2, with D maybe TRBD1 (6 bases). V dropped 1 base and J dropped 13 bases, with 22 bases sitting between them. The CDR3 covers 15 residues. Per germline, CDR1 MNHEY and CDR2 SVGAGI. The CDR3 nucleotides are TGTGCCAGCAGTTACTTTATCGGACAGACCTCGTACGTCACCTTC. It yields the protein CASSYFIGQTSYVTF.

The chain is built from TRBV7-2 and TRBJ1-6, with TRBD1 identical over 11 bases. CDR1 and CDR2 from the germline V gene are SGHTA and FQGNSA. Unmatched junction bases numbered 4, after V lost 6 bases and J lost 9 bases. The CDR3 is 14 amino acids. DNA of the CDR3: TGTGCCAGCAGGTCCGGGACAGGGGGTTCACCCCTCCACTTT. Its translation is CASRSGTGGSPLHF.

This clone was seen just once. CDR3 coding DNA: TGTGCCCACCGCAGGGTTACGAACACCGGGGAGCTGTTTTTT. Protein sequence: CAHRRVTNTGELFF. The rearrangement joins TRBV24-1 to TRBJ2-2; D might be TRBD1 (5 bases). CDR1 is KGHDR and CDR2 is SFDVKD in the germline V gene. The CDR3 covers 14 residues. V lost 12 bases and J 0 bases, leaving 13 bases between the germline ends.

The chain recombines TRBV10-3 with TRBJ1-1, with 9 bases fitting TRBD1. The CDR3 is 13 amino acids. V lost 9 bases, J lost 1 base, and 3 bases stayed unmatched. CDR1 and CDR2 from the germline V gene are ENHRY and SYGVKD. CDR3 region: CAMRDRENTEAFF. CDR3 DNA sequence: TGTGCCATGCGGGACAGGGAGAACACTGAAGCTTTCTTT.

V is TRBV9 and J is TRBJ2-3, with 8 bases lining up with TRBD1. V was pared by 4 bases and J by 1 base, with 8 bases of the junction left unmatched. Germline CDR1 reads SGDLS; CDR2 reads YYNGEE. This CDR3 has 16 residues. In nucleotides, the CDR3 is TGTGCCAGCAGCCACATCGGGGGACAGGGCACAGATACGCAGTATTTT. Its protein product is CASSHIGGQGTDTQYF.

This clone was found a few times. This chain uses TRBV7-6 with TRBJ1-5, with 9 bases aligning to TRBD1. V was pared by 6 bases and J by 0 bases, with 6 bases of the junction left unmatched. CDR1 and CDR2 from the germline V gene are SGHVS and FNYEAQ. The CDR3 runs to 16 residues. The CDR3 is CASSGTGGYSNQPQHF. The CDR3 DNA follows: TGTGCCAGCAGTGGAACAGGGGGCTATAGCAATCAGCCCCAGCATTTT. The entire variable domain, with the rest obtained from reference TRBV7-6 and TRBJ1-5, is as follows: GAGVSQSPRYKVTKRGQDVALRCDPISGHVSLYWYRQALGQGPEFLTYFNYEAQQDKSGLPNDRFSAERPEGSISTLTIQRTEQRDSAMYRCASSGTGGYSNQPQHFGDGTRLSIL.

V gene TRBV19 combines with J gene TRBJ1-4; D uncertain. Trimming took 1 base from V and 3 from J, leaving 12 bases between them. CDR1 and CDR2 from the germline V gene are LNHDA and SQIVND (reference sequence). The CDR3 totals 16 residues. CDR3 in DNA: TGTGCCAGTAGTATAGGAGGGCAGATCTCTAATGAAAAACTGTTTTTT. Its translation is CASSIGGQISNEKLFF.

The chain carries TRBV19 and TRBJ1-3; the D gene is possibly TRBD1 (5 bases). Germline-derived CDR1 and CDR2 are LNHDA and SQIVND (reference sequence). The CDR3 totals 15 residues. The V gene lost 7 bases and the J gene lost 3 bases, with 16 bases spanning the gap. In DNA form, the CDR3 reads TGTGCCAGTACCCTCCTCCAGGGTAGTGGAAACACCATATATTTT. Amino acids: CASTLLQGSGNTIYF. Combining the CDR3 with reference TRBV19 and TRBJ1-3 gives the whole variable domain DGGITQSPKYLFRKEGQNVTLSCEQNLNHDAMYWYRQDPGQGLRLIYYSQIVNDFQKGDIAEGYSVSREKKESFPLTVTSAQKNPTAFYLCASTLLQGSGNTIYFGEGSWLTVV.

This clone was observed once. V is TRBV9 and J is TRBJ2-3, with 8 bases that match TRBD1. V gave up 0 bases and J gave up 4 bases; unmatched junction bases: 7. Looked up from germline, CDR1 is SGDLS and CDR2 is YYNGEE. This CDR3 has 16 amino acids. The CDR3 sequence: CASSVVRGHSADTQYF. CDR3 coding DNA: TGTGCCAGCAGCGTAGTCAGGGGGCACTCGGCAGATACGCAGTATTTT.

The gene calls are TRBV5-6 and TRBJ2-5, with D unclear. This CDR3 has 13 residues. CDR1 SGHDT and CDR2 YYEEEE come from the germline V gene. Trimming shortened V by 4 bases and J by 5 bases, and 12 bases separated the two germline ends. The CDR3 sequence: CASSRVLFETQYF. The CDR3 bases are TGTGCCAGCAGCCGAGTCCTATTTGAGACCCAGTACTTC. The complete variable domain, with remaining parts taken from reference TRBV5-6 and TRBJ2-5, reads DAGVTQSPTHLIKTRGQQVTLRCSPKSGHDTVSWYQQALGQGPQFIFQYYEEEERQRGNFPDRFSGHQFPNYSSELNVNALLLGDSALYLCASSRVLFETQYFGPGTRLLVL.

Only a few counts were recorded for this clone. This chain joins TRBV10-3 and TRBJ1-5; no clear D. The CDR3 totals 13 residues. The germline V and J ends were trimmed by 5 bases and 4 bases, with 9 bases remaining between them. Looked up from germline, CDR1 is ENHRY and CDR2 is SYGVKD. In nucleotides, the CDR3 is TGTGCCATCAGTTTCAGTGAAAATCAGCCCCAGCATTTT. Protein product: CAISFSENQPQHF.

This clone occurred many times. V gene TRBV5-1 combines with J gene TRBJ2-2, with 10 nucleotides matching TRBD1. Trimming cost V 8 bases and J 4 bases; bases outside gene matches: 8. The CDR3 runs 15 residues. Germline V lookup: CDR1 SGHRS, CDR2 YFSETQ. CDR3: CASTPGTGVTGELFF. CDR3 DNA sequence: TGCGCCAGTACTCCCGGGACAGGGGTCACCGGGGAGCTGTTTTTT.

The rearrangement joins TRBV11-3 to TRBJ2-5; D is ambiguous. The V and J ends lost 4 bases and 2 bases respectively, with 8 bases between them. In germline, CDR1 is SGHNT, CDR2 YENEEA. CDR3 length: 13 residues. CDR3 bases: TGTGCCAGCAGCTCCCGGTGGCAAGAGACCCAGTACTTC. Amino acid sequence: CASSSRWQETQYF. Variable domain in full (rest from reference TRBV11-3 and TRBJ2-5): EAGVVQSPRYKIIEKKQPVAFWCNPISGHNTLYWYLQNLGQGPELLIRYENEEAVDDSQLPKDRFSAERLKGVDSTLKIQPAELGDSAVYLCASSSRWQETQYFGPGTRLLVL.

The V call is TRBV18, the J call TRBJ2-7; possible D gene TRBD2, 7 bases. V lost 2 bases to trimming and J lost 6 bases, with 17 bases between them. CDR3 length equals 15 residues. The germline V gene has CDR1 KGHSH and CDR2 LQKENI. CDR3 amino acids: CASSPIGGAGGEQYF. Written as DNA, the CDR3 is TGTGCCAGCTCACCAATAGGGGGGGCCGGGGGCGAGCAGTACTTC. The full variable domain, rest sourced from reference TRBV18 and TRBJ2-7, is NAGVMQNPRHLVRRRGQEARLRCSPMKGHSHVYWYRQLPEEGLKFMVYLQKENIIDESGMPKERFSAEFPKEGPSILRIQQVVRGDSAAYFCASSPIGGAGGEQYFGPGTRLTVT.

The rearrangement joins TRBV18 to TRBJ1-2; weak D call: TRBD1 (6 bases). Trimming removed 0 bases at V and 4 bases at J, with 12 bases between. This CDR3 is built from 15 residues. From germline, CDR1 is KGHSH and CDR2 LQKENI. CDR3 DNA: TGTGCCAGCTCACCACCTGAGGGACACATCTATGGCTACACCTTC. Translated, it gives CASSPPEGHIYGYTF.

The rearrangement uses TRBV3-1 (or the pseudogene TRBV3-2) and TRBJ1-6; D might be TRBD1 (5 bases). Germline lookup yields CDR1 LGHDT and CDR2 YNNKEL (reference sequence). This CDR3 has 13 residues. V lost 1 base and J lost 10, with 8 bases in between. CDR3 protein: CASSQGRGSPLHF. CDR3 bases: TGTGCCAGCAGCCAAGGGAGGGGATCACCCCTCCACTTT.

J is TRBJ1-5 and V is TRBV6-5, with D maybe TRBD1 (5 bases). CDR3 length: 14 amino acids. V was clipped by 4 bases and J by 6 bases, with 13 bases between them. The germline gives CDR1 MNHEY, CDR2 SVGAGI. CDR3 coding DNA: TGTGCCAGCAGTTTCCATGGGGGAGGTCAGCCCCAGCATTTT. Protein sequence: CASSFHGGGQPQHF.

This sequence joins TRBV6-5 and TRBJ2-3, with 8 bases matching TRBD1. CDR1 and CDR2 (germline): MNHEY, SVGAGI. CDR3 length equals 15 residues. V gave up 6 bases and J gave up 2 bases; unmatched junction bases: 7. The CDR3 protein is CASSRDRGVTDTQYF. The CDR3 region has the DNA TGTGCCAGCAGCCGTGACAGGGGAGTCACAGATACGCAGTATTTT.